This T cell receptor beta chain was obtained from a study of blood T cells in healthy people across ages. The CDR3 is 14 amino acids. Deletions cut 3 bases from V and 3 bases from J, with 12 bases between. The V gene's germline CDR1 is DFQATT and CDR2 SNEGSKA (reference sequence). A second PCR of 7 to 11 cycles used a sample-barcoded 5' primer and a J-beta primer mix. Each TCR beta cDNA got a 12-nucleotide random molecular identifier. TCRdb analysed the 5' RACE reads with MiXCR anew, one entry per CDR3 protein. The repertoire consists of roughly 1.7 million distinct CDR3 sequences, with roughly 32% occurring once and the leading ten covering around 11%. For this clonotype: Its cognate antigen is unknown.

Study-level results: With donor CMV status unknown, expanded clonotype changes were possibly confounded. Those diversity estimates obtained from one million T cells were thought to be underestimates. The recorded TCR beta diversity per million T cells decreased in a roughly linear manner with age.

This sequence originates from a woman between 25 and 40 years old in good health. Sample: blood. V is TRBV20-1 and J is TRBJ1-5; possible D gene TRBD1, 5 bases. The CDR3 DNA sequence: TGCAGTGCTAGTAACGACAGAGACAATCAGCCCCAGCATTTT. It yields the protein CSASNDRDNQPQHF.